Reported below is one T cell receptor (beta chain). cDNA synthesis used a TRAV/TRBV-specific primer set for both chains. With a constant-region primer and a V-primer adapter, TCRs were subjected to about 20 PCR cycles of amplification. TCRdb used MiXCR to reprocess the reads, holding one entry per CDR3 protein. The sample consists of about 6,400 distinct CDR3 sequences, 55% to 75% of them appearing once. This sample was taken from a study of low-dose radiotherapy and immunotherapy resistance in tumors. Across the study: The authors gave intravenous cyclophosphamide 200 mg/m2 every two weeks, one day before radiation and immunotherapy.

V was pared by 1 base and J by 5 bases, with 3 bases between. The CDR3 is made up of 11 amino acids. Looked up from germline, CDR1 is LGHDT and CDR2 is YNNKEL (reference sequence). The sequence was obtained from a human donor with advanced metastatic prostate, ovarian, gallbladder or colorectal cancer (not recorded which). This table probably holds off-target reads from a library built for another chain. The chain couples TRBV3-1 to TRBJ2-7; D is uncertain. CDR3 sequence: CASSQVDEQYF. The CDR3 DNA is TGTGCCAGCAGCCAAGTCGACGAGCAGTACTTC.